Following are 21 T cell receptor beta chains from one sample sequenced in a study of response to subunit inactivated influenza vaccine. TCRdb redid the calling of the RT-PCR reads with MiXCR, one entry per CDR3 protein. The data contain more than 600,000 distinct CDR3 sequences, approximately 17% of them singletons. The sample was PBMCs from blood, taken around 5 days after vaccination. These receptors originate from a man aged 50 to 59 who received an inactivated influenza vaccine.

The rearrangement uses TRBV15 and TRBJ1-2; D is undetermined. The length of the CDR3 is 14 residues. Germline V gene sequence: CDR1 LNHNV, CDR2 YYDKDF (reference sequence). V dropped 4 bases and J dropped 0 bases, with 9 bases sitting between them. The CDR3 DNA follows: TGTGCCACCAGCACCGGGCCAGCTAACTATGGCTACACCTTC. It codes for CATSTGPANYGYTF. Variable domain in full (rest from reference TRBV15 and TRBJ1-2): DAMVIQNPRYQVTQFGKPVTLSCSQTLNHNVMYWYQQKSSQAPKLLFHYYDKDFNNEADTPDNFQSRRPNTSFCFLDIRSPGLGDTAMYLCATSTGPANYGYTFGSGTRLTVV.

Many counts were recorded for this clonotype. J is TRBJ2-2 and V is TRBV4-2; 7 nucleotides agree with TRBD1. The V and J ends lost 2 bases and 3 bases, in that order; junction bases with no gene match: 3. The CDR3 extends over 15 amino acids. The germline CDR1 and CDR2 sequences are LGHNA and YNFKEQ. The CDR3 loop reads CASSQPGQYTGELFF. In DNA form, the CDR3 reads TGTGCCAGCAGCCAACCGGGACAGTACACCGGGGAGCTGTTTTTT.

This clonotype was observed many times. The chain is built from TRBV20-1 and TRBJ1-2; D is unclear. Trimming stripped 6 bases from V and 5 bases from J, with 10 bases between. CDR1 is DFQATT, CDR2 SNEGSKA, per germline (reference sequence). This CDR3 region has 11 residues. CDR3 coding DNA: TGCAGTGCATCCGGCGGGTATGGCTACACCTTC. Encoded protein: CSASGGYGYTF.

This clonotype was detected a few times. A junction end diverges from the germline sequence, so it may reflect a read error. The rearrangement joins TRBV4-2 to TRBJ1-4, with 8 bases matching TRBD1. Per germline, CDR1 LGHNA and CDR2 YNFKEQ. The CDR3 runs 14 residues. The CDR3 loop is CASSQADREERLFF. The CDR3 coding sequence is TGTGCCAGCAGCCAAGCGGACAGGGAGGAAAGACTGTTTTTT.

This clonotype was seen only a few times. The rearrangement uses TRBV5-5 and TRBJ2-1; 7 nucleotides agree with TRBD1. CDR1 and CDR2 (germline): SGHKS, YYEKEE (reference sequence). Unmatched junction bases numbered 6, after V lost 2 bases and J lost 4 bases. This CDR3 has 15 residues. This CDR3 reads CASSLIQGIYNEQFF. The CDR3, as DNA: TGTGCCAGCAGCTTAATACAGGGGATTTACAATGAGCAGTTCTTC. Filled out from reference TRBV5-5 and TRBJ2-1, the complete variable domain reads DAGVTQSPTHLIKTRGQQVTLRCSPISGHKSVSWYQQVLGQGPQFIFQYYEKEERGRGNFPDRFSARQFPNYSSELNVNALLLGDSALYLCASSLIQGIYNEQFFGPGTRLTVL.

The CDR3 DNA is TGCAGCGTGTCGGACACCTCCTACGAGCAGTACTTC. Translation gives CSVSDTSYEQYF. The V gene is TRBV29-1, the J gene TRBJ2-7; a weak D match, TRBD1 (5 bases). The germline V gene has CDR1 SQVTM and CDR2 ANQGSEA. V was clipped by 6 bases and J by 0 bases, with 9 bases between them. This CDR3 is built from 12 residues.

The J gene is TRBJ1-1, the V gene TRBV7-7, with D maybe TRBD1 (5 bases). The CDR3 loop spans 13 amino acids. Germline V lookup: CDR1 SSHAT, CDR2 FNYEAQ (reference sequence). The CDR3 DNA sequence: TGTGCTGTCTGGGACCGGAGTCGTCCTGAAGCTTTCTTT. This sequence encodes CAVWDRSRPEAFF.

There are a few counts of this clonotype. V gene TRBV28 combines with J gene TRBJ2-7; a possible D gene is TRBD1 (7 bases). The CDR3 contains 15 residues. V was shortened by 6 bases and J by 2 bases, with 17 bases between the two germline ends. Germline CDR1 is MDHEN and CDR2 is SYDVKM. The CDR3 sequence is CASRRGVGTAYEQYF. CDR3 nucleotides: TGTGCCAGCAGAAGGGGGGTTGGGACAGCCTACGAGCAGTACTTC.

This clonotype was found many times. The rearrangement links TRBV20-1 to TRBJ2-5; tentatively, D is TRBD2 (7 bases). The CDR3 length is 14 residues. The germline gives CDR1 DFQATT, CDR2 SNEGSKA (reference sequence). V was cut by 4 bases and J by 4 bases, with 16 bases left in between. The CDR3 DNA follows: TGCAGTGCTAACAGGGAAGGGAGGGCAGAGACCCAGTACTTC. Residues: CSANREGRAETQYF.

The chain recombines TRBV7-9 with TRBJ2-5, with D tentatively TRBD2 (6 bases). V was shortened by 0 bases and J by 2 bases, with 10 bases between the two germline ends. CDR1 and CDR2 from the germline V gene are SEHNR and FQNEAQ (reference sequence). This CDR3 has 15 residues. Written as DNA, the CDR3 is TGTGCCAGCAGCTTAGCAAGGAGGGAACAAGAGACCCAGTACTTC. This codes for CASSLARREQETQYF.

The chain joins TRBV12-3 or TRBV12-4 to TRBJ2-2; D uncertain. This CDR3 is 11 amino acids long. Trimming took off 7 bases at V and 8 bases at J, with 8 bases between the two ends. Here the CDR3 DNA reads TGTGCCAGCACTACCCGGGGGGAGCTGTTTTTT. It yields the protein CASTTRGELFF.

The chain links TRBV7-2 to TRBJ1-1, with 7 bases identical to TRBD1. Germline-derived CDR1 and CDR2 are SGHTA and FQGNSA. The junction had 7 bases not matched to a gene; V was cut back by 5 bases and J by 1 base. The CDR3 is 15 residues long. The CDR3 bases are TGTGCCAGCAGCATTCAGACAGGGCGGAACACTGAAGCTTTCTTT. It translates to CASSIQTGRNTEAFF.

At least ten counts were recorded for this clonotype. This chain connects TRBV12-3 or TRBV12-4 to TRBJ1-1, with 9 bases identical to TRBD1. J was trimmed by 2 bases and V by 5 bases; bases with no gene match: 3. The length of the CDR3 is 14 residues. CDR3: CASSRTGVNTEAFF. Written as DNA, the CDR3 is TGTGCCAGCAGTCGGACAGGGGTCAACACTGAAGCTTTCTTT.

The chain is built from TRBV7-9 and TRBJ1-4; TRBD1 is a possible D gene (6 bases). The CDR3 has 16 amino acids. Germline V CDR1 and CDR2: SEHNR, FQNEAQ (reference sequence). With 4 bases removed from V and 5 bases from J, the gap between germline ends came to 17 bases. CDR3 bases: TGTGCCAGCAGCTCGACCCCGGGACACAAGAATGAAAAACTGTTTTTT. Translated, it gives CASSSTPGHKNEKLFF.

The CDR3 is CASSSGQGARETQYF. The CDR3 DNA follows: TGTGCCAGCAGCTCCGGACAGGGGGCGCGGGAGACCCAGTACTTC. This chain uses TRBV6-1 with TRBJ2-5, with 11 positions matching TRBD1. The CDR3 is 15 residues long. CDR1 is MNHNS and CDR2 is SASEGT in the germline V gene. V lost 6 bases and J lost 5; bases outside the gene matches: 8.

This clonotype was observed a handful of times. The chain carries TRBV6-5 and TRBJ2-7; D is possibly TRBD1 (5 bases). Germline-derived CDR1 and CDR2 are MNHEY and SVGAGI. This CDR3 contains 17 residues. The V end lost 2 bases, the J end lost 6 bases, and 23 bases lay between the germline ends. Here the CDR3 DNA reads TGTGCCAGCAGTTACCGCGGTCTCTGGGGCCCGCATGGCGAGCAGTACTTC. It specifies CASSYRGLWGPHGEQYF.

In its sample, this clonotype was seen a few times. This chain joins TRBV29-1 and TRBJ2-3, with 11 bases fitting TRBD2. The CDR3 is 15 amino acids. V was pared by 1 base and J by 2 bases, with 2 bases of the junction left unmatched. Germline V gene lookup returns CDR1 SQVTM and CDR2 ANQGSEA. The CDR3 DNA follows: TGCAGCGTTGAAGGGACTAGCGGGCCCACAGATACGCAGTATTTT. It yields the protein CSVEGTSGPTDTQYF.

This rearrangement joins TRBV9 to TRBJ2-4, with a tentative D call TRBD1 (5 bases). With 0 bases removed from V and 0 bases from J, the gap between germline ends came to 13 bases. This CDR3 comprises 17 residues. The germline V gene has CDR1 SGDLS and CDR2 YYNGEE. The CDR3 here is CASSVAAGARAKNIQYF. Written as DNA, the CDR3 is TGTGCCAGCAGCGTAGCGGCTGGGGCTAGAGCCAAAAACATTCAGTACTTC.

The chain joins TRBV11-2 to TRBJ2-5; the D gene is possibly TRBD1 (5 bases). This CDR3 has 19 residues. With 3 bases removed from V and 7 bases from J, the gap between germline ends came to 30 bases. Germline CDR1 reads SGHAT; CDR2 reads FQNNGV. The CDR3 DNA reads TGTGCCAGCAGCTTGTCGCATATTATGCAGGGTGTCCCCCCAGGGACCCAGTACTTC. Protein sequence: CASSLSHIMQGVPPGTQYF.

This chain connects TRBV29-1 to TRBJ1-2; unclear D gene. The CDR3 covers 10 residues. Germline CDR1 SQVTM, CDR2 ANQGSEA. The V end lost 5 bases, the J end lost 3 bases, and 4 bases lay between the germline ends. The CDR3: CSVTHYGYTF. The CDR3 bases are TGCAGCGTTACTCACTATGGCTACACCTTC.

The V call is TRBV9, the J call TRBJ2-1, with 9 positions matching TRBD2. The CDR3 totals 16 residues. Per germline, CDR1 SGDLS and CDR2 YYNGEE. J lost 4 bases, V lost 0 bases, and 5 bases had no gene match. CDR3 region: CASSVGASGKYNEQFF. As DNA, the CDR3 is TGTGCCAGCAGCGTAGGTGCTAGCGGGAAGTACAATGAGCAGTTCTTC.